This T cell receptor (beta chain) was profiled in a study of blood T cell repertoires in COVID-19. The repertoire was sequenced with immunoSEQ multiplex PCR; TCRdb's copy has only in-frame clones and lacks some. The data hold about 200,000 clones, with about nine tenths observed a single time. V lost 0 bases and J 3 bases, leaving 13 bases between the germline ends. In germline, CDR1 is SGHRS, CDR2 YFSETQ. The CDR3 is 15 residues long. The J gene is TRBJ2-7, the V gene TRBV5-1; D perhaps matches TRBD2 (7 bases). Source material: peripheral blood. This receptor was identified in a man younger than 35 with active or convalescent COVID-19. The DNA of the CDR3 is TGCGCCAGCAGCTTGGTGGAGGGGGGGCTCTACGAGCAGTACTTC. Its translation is CASSLVEGGLYEQYF.